This TCR beta chain was identified in a study of blood T cell repertoires in COVID-19 (TCRdb year 2020). Regarding the complete study: The collaborator samples originated in the United States, Italy and Spain and spanned the acute and convalescent phases of COVID-19. The material from the prospective study consisted of cDNA or gDNA derived from T cells, B-cell-depleted T cells, or PBMCs. The sample metadata nearly always contained a de-identified subject ID, COVID-19 status, age in years and sex. The samples were drawn from two sources: the first 160 participants of the ongoing ImmuneRACE study, and about 1,300 subjects contributed by 6 global collaborators. Where available, HLA class I and class II types were taken from metadata supplied by the sample provider and were not determined by assay-based typing. Subjects who had been exposed to COVID-19, were actively infected with it, or had recovered from it provided the deeply sampled blood TCRbeta repertoires that made up the dataset. A freely available public database, intended as a resource for researchers studying the immune response to SARS-CoV-2, is where the repertoires were released. Broad study findings and their caveats: The amount of clinical and demographic metadata varied by source and participant and was provided uncurated.

As to this clone: This clone's antigen is unknown. No qualities accompany the bases; no much larger clone lies one base away.

The immunoSEQ Assay, a bias-controlled multiplex PCR, was used to amplify TCRbeta CDR3 regions from genomic DNA. Per the authors' processing: The number of nucleated cells in each sample was estimated by amplification of reference gene primers within the assay. To quantify the absolute abundance of each unique TCRbeta CDR3 rearrangement, sequence reads were collapsed and filtered. For each sample, productive Simpson clonality was calculated as the square root of Simpson's diversity index over productive rearrangements. What TCRdb holds here is the immuneACCESS table cut down to in-frame rearrangements. Part of the clones is not present; checked against another copy, under half of the missing clones reflect an unresolved V gene, and the others are unexplained. V, J and clone size were drawn from that table, and D and trimming were deduced from the DNA. Across this sample there are around 300,000 clones, with 70% to 90% seen only once. The biggest ten clones account for 2.5% to 3% of the sample.

Each collaborating institution followed its own protocols to collect whole blood in K2EDTA tubes. For TCRbeta analysis, collaborators shipped samples in one of three forms: frozen whole blood, isolated PBMCs, or DNA extracted from either of those sample types. CDR1 and CDR2 are read off the germline V gene as MGHRA and YSYEKL. The CDR3 spans 14 residues, from the cysteine through the phenylalanine. Only the CDR3 region is kept as DNA, spanning 42 bases read in frame from base 1. The sequenced sample was peripheral blood. This sequence was found in a woman aged 25 to 39 with active or convalescent COVID-19. The sequence joins TRBV4-1 to TRBJ1-3; TRBD1 matches 9 bases in the middle. The CDR3: CVILRDRDGNTIYF. The sequenced DNA is TGCGTCATACTCCGGGACAGGGATGGAAACACCATATATTTT.